The 9 T cell receptor beta chains in this list originate from one sample, sequenced in a study of beta chain features in type 1 diabetes (dated 2018 in TCRdb). Study-wide findings and limitations: In all four CD4+ subsets, TCRB CDR3 length was moderately but significantly shorter in type 1 diabetes patients.

Antigens for these TCRs are unknown. The library was generated by the immunoSEQ multiplex PCR assay. The entire amount of isolated RNA was reverse transcribed using the High Capacity cDNA Reverse Transcription Kit, so the sequenced TCRB transcripts were expressed ones. TCRdb mirrors the immuneACCESS table, restricted to in-frame sequences. Some clones are absent from its copies; in checked studies, under half trace to an unresolved V gene, and the reason for the others is unknown. The sample table shows roughly 340,000 clones, and approximately 15% are seen once. In total, the top ten clones hold roughly 0.015% of the sample. Sequenced input: naive CD4+ T cells from blood. The cell subset or site label, read with the paper, signifies: true naive CD4+ T cells. These receptors all come from a woman aged 18-30 years with type 1 diabetes.

The chain couples TRBV2 to TRBJ2-3; 10 bases map to TRBD2. The CDR3 runs 15 residues. After removal of 4 bases from V and 2 bases from J, the junction contained 3 bases not matched to a gene. Germline values: CDR1 SNHLY, CDR2 FYNNEI. CDR3 residues: CASSGTSGPTDTQYF. The CDR3 coding sequence is TGTGCCAGCAGTGGGACTAGCGGTCCCACAGATACGCAGTATTTT. The full variable domain, its missing parts supplied by reference TRBV2 and TRBJ2-3, is EPEVTQTPSHQVTQMGQEVILRCVPISNHLYFYWYRQILGQKVEFLVSFYNNEISEKSEIFDDQFSVERPDGSNFTLKIRSTKLEDSAMYFCASSGTSGPTDTQYFGPGTRLTVL.

The chain recombines TRBV6-5 with TRBJ2-7, with 7 positions matching TRBD1. V was clipped by 6 bases and J by 0 bases; unmatched bases: 8. The CDR3 is 15 residues long. Germline V gene sequence: CDR1 MNHEY, CDR2 SVGAGI. CDR3 sequence reads: CASRTGQRRSYEQYF. The DNA for the CDR3 is TGTGCCAGCAGAACGGGACAGCGCCGCTCCTACGAGCAGTACTTC.

The chain has TRBV21-1 and TRBJ2-7; the table calls TRBD2, which could not be checked here. TRBV21-1 corresponds to a pseudogene. CDR3 length: 12 residues. CDR3 DNA: TGTGCCAGCAGGCGGGGCATATTCGAGCAGTACGTC. Protein: CASRRGIFEQYV.

This clone has just a few counts. The chain uses TRBV28 and TRBJ2-5; 9 bases fit TRBD2. This CDR3 comprises 16 residues. CDR1 is MDHEN, CDR2 SYDVKM, per germline. Losses at the gene ends were 2 bases for V and 5 bases for J; bases not matched to a gene: 9. The CDR3 DNA sequence: TGTGCCAGCAGTTTAAAACGGACTAGCGTTGGGGAGACCCAGTACTTC. It specifies CASSLKRTSVGETQYF.

The chain is built from TRBV11-2 and TRBJ2-3; 7 bases are shared with TRBD2. This CDR3 is built from 14 residues. The V gene's germline CDR1 is SGHAT and CDR2 FQNNGV. After removal of 0 bases from V and 5 bases from J, the junction contained 2 bases not matched to a gene. CDR3 in amino acids: CASSLDGGGDTQYF. CDR3 in DNA: TGTGCCAGCAGCTTAGATGGGGGGGGAGATACGCAGTATTTT.

A few counts support this clone. The J gene is TRBJ2-7, the V gene TRBV10-3; tentative D call: TRBD1 (6 bases). V lost 3 bases to trimming and J lost 5 bases, with 8 bases between them. The CDR3 totals 12 residues. Per the germline V gene, CDR1 is ENHRY and CDR2 is SYGVKD. The CDR3 region has the DNA TGTGCCATCAGTGATCCAGGGGACGAGCAGTACGTC. Residues: CAISDPGDEQYV.

This clone was recorded a few times. The chain uses TRBV28 and TRBJ2-3; 8 bases are shared with TRBD2. The V and J ends lost 2 bases and 10 bases, in that order; junction bases with no gene match: 5. CDR1 and CDR2 from the germline V gene are MDHEN and SYDVKM. CDR3 size: 13 residues. This chain's CDR3 is CASSLLPSGPQYF. DNA of the CDR3: TGTGCCAGCAGTTTACTTCCTAGCGGGCCGCAGTATTTT.

This clone appeared a few times. The chain combines TRBV4-3 with TRBJ2-3, with 9 bases fitting TRBD1. Germline trimming cut 1 base from V and 4 bases from J; bases unmatched to any gene: 9. The CDR3 extends over 17 amino acids. The germline CDR1 and CDR2 sequences are LGHNA and YSLEER. CDR3 DNA: TGCGCCAGCAGCCAAGCGTCGAAACAGGGGGCCGCAGATACGCAGTATTTT. Its translation is CASSQASKQGAADTQYF.

The CDR3 sequence is CASSQDYYEQYF. CDR3 DNA sequence: TGTGCCAGCAGCCAAGATTATTACGAGCAGTACTTC. V is TRBV4-2 and J is TRBJ2-7, with D unresolved. V lost 0 bases and J lost 4, with 4 bases in between. CDR3 length: 12 amino acids. Germline values: CDR1 LGHNA, CDR2 YNFKEQ.